This record concerns one T cell receptor beta chain sequence. The CDR3 consists of 15 residues. Trimming took off 0 bases at V and 3 bases at J, with 11 bases between the two ends. Germline V gives CDR1 KGHSH, CDR2 LQKENI. This entry comes from a study of blood T cell repertoires in COVID-19. Sequenced by immunoSEQ multiplex PCR; TCRdb stores in-frame clones only, minus some. The repertoire consists of over 250,000 clones, with around 87% occurring once and the leading ten covering roughly 2.3%. The origin of this receptor is a woman under 30 who had recovered from COVID-19. V gene TRBV18 combines with J gene TRBJ2-5, with no clear D. The sample was PBMCs or T cells enriched from blood (not recorded which). CDR3 DNA: TGTGCCAGCTCACCACCCGGGTCCACAAAAGAGACCCAGTACTTC. It translates to CASSPPGSTKETQYF. Combining the CDR3 with reference TRBV18 and TRBJ2-5 gives the whole variable domain NAGVMQNPRHLVRRRGQEARLRCSPMKGHSHVYWYRQLPEEGLKFMVYLQKENIIDESGMPKERFSAEFPKEGPSILRIQQVVRGDSAAYFCASSPPGSTKETQYFGPGTRLLVL.